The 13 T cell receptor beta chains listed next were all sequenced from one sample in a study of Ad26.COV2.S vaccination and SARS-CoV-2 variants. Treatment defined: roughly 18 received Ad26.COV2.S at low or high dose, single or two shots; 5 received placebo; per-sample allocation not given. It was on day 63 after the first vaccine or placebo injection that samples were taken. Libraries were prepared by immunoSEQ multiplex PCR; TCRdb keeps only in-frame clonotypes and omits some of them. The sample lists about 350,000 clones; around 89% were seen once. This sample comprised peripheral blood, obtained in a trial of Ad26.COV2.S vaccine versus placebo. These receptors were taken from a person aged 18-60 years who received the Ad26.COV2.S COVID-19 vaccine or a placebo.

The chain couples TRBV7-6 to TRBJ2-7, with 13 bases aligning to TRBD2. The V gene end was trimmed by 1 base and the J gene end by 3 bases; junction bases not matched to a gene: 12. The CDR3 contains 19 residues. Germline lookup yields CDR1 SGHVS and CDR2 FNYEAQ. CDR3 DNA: TGTGCCAGCAGCTTAGATGGACTAGCGGGAGACTCCCTTATCTACGAGCAGTACTTC. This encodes CASSLDGLAGDSLIYEQYF.

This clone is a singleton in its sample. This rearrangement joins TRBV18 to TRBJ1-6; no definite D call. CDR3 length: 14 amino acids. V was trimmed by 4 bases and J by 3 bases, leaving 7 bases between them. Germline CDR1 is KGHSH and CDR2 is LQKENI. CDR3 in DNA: TGTGCCAGCTCACTCGAAATCTATAATTCACCCCTCCACTTT. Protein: CASSLEIYNSPLHF. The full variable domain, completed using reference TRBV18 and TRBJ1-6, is NAGVMQNPRHLVRRRGQEARLRCSPMKGHSHVYWYRQLPEEGLKFMVYLQKENIIDESGMPKERFSAEFPKEGPSILRIQQVVRGDSAAYFCASSLEIYNSPLHFGNGTRLTVT.

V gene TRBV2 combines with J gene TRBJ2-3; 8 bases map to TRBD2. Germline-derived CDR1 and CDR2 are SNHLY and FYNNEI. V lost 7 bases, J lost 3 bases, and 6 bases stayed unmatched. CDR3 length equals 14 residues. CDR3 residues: CASNQAGVTDTQYF. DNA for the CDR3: TGTGCCAGCAATCAAGCGGGAGTTACAGATACGCAGTATTTT.

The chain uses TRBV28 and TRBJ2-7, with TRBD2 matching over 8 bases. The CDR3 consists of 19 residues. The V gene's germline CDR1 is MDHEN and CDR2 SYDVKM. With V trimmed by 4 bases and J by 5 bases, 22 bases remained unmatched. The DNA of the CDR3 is TGTGCCAGCAGTTCCTACGTACGAACCGGGACTAGAGATTCCCACGAGCAGTACTTC. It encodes CASSSYVRTGTRDSHEQYF. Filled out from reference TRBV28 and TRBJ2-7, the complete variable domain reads DVKVTQSSRYLVKRTGEKVFLECVQDMDHENMFWYRQDPGLGLRLIYFSYDVKMKEKGDIPEGYSVSREKKERFSLILESASTNQTSMYLCASSSYVRTGTRDSHEQYFGPGTRLTVT.

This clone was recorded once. The CDR3 nucleotides read TGTGCCAGCAGCGTAGATTCGGGGAACTATGGCTACACCTTC. Encoded protein: CASSVDSGNYGYTF. The V call is TRBV9, the J call TRBJ1-2; D call uncertain. V gave up 0 bases and J gave up 2 bases, with 8 bases separating them. The germline gives CDR1 SGDLS, CDR2 YYNGEE. The CDR3 spans 14 residues.

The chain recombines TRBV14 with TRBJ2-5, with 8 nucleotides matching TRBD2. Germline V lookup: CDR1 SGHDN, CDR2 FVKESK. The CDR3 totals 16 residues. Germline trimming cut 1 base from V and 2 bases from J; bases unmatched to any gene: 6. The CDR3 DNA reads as TGTGCCAGCAGCCAAGGAAACGGGGGGGTACAAGAGACCCAGTACTTC. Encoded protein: CASSQGNGGVQETQYF.

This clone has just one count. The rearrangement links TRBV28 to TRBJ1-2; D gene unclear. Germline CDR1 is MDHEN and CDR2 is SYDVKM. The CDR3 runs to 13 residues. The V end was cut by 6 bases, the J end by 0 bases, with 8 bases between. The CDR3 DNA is TGTGCCAGCAGAAAGTCAGCTAACTATGGCTACACCTTC. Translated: CASRKSANYGYTF.

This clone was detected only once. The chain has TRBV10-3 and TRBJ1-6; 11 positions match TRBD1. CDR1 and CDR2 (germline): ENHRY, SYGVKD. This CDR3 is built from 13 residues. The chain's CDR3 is CGTGGAYNSPLHF. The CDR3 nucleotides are TGTGGGACAGGGGGCGCCTATAATTCACCCCTCCACTTT.

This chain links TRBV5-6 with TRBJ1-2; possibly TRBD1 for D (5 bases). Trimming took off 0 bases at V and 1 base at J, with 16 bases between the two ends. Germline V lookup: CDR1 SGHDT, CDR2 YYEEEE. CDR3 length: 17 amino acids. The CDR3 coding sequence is TGTGCCAGCAGCTTGGGGACATTCGAGCTACTTAACTATGGCTACACCTTC. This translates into CASSLGTFELLNYGYTF.

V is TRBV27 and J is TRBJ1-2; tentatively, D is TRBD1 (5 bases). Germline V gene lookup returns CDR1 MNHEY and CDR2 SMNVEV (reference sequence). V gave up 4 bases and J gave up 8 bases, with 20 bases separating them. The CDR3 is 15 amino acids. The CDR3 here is CASSSGARVMGGYTF. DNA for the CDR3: TGTGCCAGCAGTTCCGGGGCGAGGGTTATGGGGGGCTACACCTTC.

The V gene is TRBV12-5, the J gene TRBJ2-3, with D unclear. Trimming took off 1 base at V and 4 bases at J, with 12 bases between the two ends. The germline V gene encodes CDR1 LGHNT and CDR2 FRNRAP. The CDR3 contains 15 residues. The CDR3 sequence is CASGLGPLAADTQYF. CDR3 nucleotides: TGTGCTAGTGGTTTGGGACCCTTGGCCGCAGATACGCAGTATTTT.

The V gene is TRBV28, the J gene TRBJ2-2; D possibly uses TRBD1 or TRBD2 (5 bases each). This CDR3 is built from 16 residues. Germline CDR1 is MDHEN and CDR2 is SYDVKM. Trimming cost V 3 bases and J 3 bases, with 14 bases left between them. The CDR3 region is CASSFDGDVYTGELFF. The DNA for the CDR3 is TGTGCCAGCAGTTTCGACGGGGACGTTTACACCGGGGAGCTGTTTTTT.

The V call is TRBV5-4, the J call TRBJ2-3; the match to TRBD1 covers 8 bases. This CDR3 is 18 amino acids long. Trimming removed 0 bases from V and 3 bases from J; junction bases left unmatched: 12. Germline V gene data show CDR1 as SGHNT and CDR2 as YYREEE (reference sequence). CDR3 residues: CASSLGPGGRARTDTQYF. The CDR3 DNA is TGTGCCAGCAGCTTGGGACCAGGGGGCAGGGCGAGGACAGATACGCAGTATTTT.